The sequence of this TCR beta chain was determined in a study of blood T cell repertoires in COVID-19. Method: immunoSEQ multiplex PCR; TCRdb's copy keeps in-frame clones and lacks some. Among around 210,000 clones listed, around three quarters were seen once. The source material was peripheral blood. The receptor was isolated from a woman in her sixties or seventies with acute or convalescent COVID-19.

The CDR3 here is CASSSHPQEGEKLFF. The DNA for the CDR3 is TGTGCCAGTAGTAGTCATCCCCAGGAGGGTGAAAAACTGTTTTTT. The V gene is TRBV19, the J gene TRBJ1-4; no clear D gene. The V end lost 4 bases, the J end lost 7 bases, and 16 bases lay between the germline ends. The CDR3 loop spans 15 amino acids. From germline, CDR1 is LNHDA and CDR2 SQIVND (reference sequence).